This TCR beta chain was observed in a study of Graves' ophthalmopathy and Graves' hyperthyroidism. From RNA, the CDR3 regions of TCR beta chains were amplified and sequenced. A first-round RT-PCR used HTBI primers, followed by a second-round multiplex PCR. TCRdb reprocessed the multiplex PCR reads via MiXCR and lists one record per CDR3 protein. The sample has roughly 1.1 million distinct CDR3 sequences, less than 45% seen once; the top ten hold around 10%. Sequencing was performed on peripheral blood or thyroid tissue (not recorded which). The sequence came from an adult man with Graves' hyperthyroidism.

CDR3 bases: TGTGCCAGCAGCGTAGGAGGGAATGGCTACACCTTC. Protein: CASSVGGNGYTF. The J gene is TRBJ1-2, the V gene TRBV9; D is undetermined. V lost 0 bases and J lost 6, with 6 bases in between. Germline assignment: CDR1 SGDLS and CDR2 YYNGEE. This CDR3 contains 12 residues.